The source of this T cell receptor (beta chain) is a study of T cell changes during pregnancy in multiple sclerosis. The protocol was immunoSEQ multiplex PCR, while the TCRdb copy is restricted to in-frame clones and leaves out a portion. In the table there are approximately 50,000 clones, about 94% of which are singletons. Germline values: CDR1 KGHSH, CDR2 LQKENI. This CDR3 comprises 14 residues. V was pared by 6 bases and J by 0 bases, with 10 bases between. Sample: CD4+ T cells from peripheral blood mononuclear cells, taken after pregnancy. The receptor was isolated from a female donor with multiple sclerosis, enrolled in a pregnancy study. This sequence joins TRBV18 and TRBJ2-3, with TRBD1 as a possible D gene (5 bases). CDR3 in DNA: TGTGCCAGCTCCCGACAGATGAGCACAGATACGCAGTATTTT. Translated, it gives CASSRQMSTDTQYF.